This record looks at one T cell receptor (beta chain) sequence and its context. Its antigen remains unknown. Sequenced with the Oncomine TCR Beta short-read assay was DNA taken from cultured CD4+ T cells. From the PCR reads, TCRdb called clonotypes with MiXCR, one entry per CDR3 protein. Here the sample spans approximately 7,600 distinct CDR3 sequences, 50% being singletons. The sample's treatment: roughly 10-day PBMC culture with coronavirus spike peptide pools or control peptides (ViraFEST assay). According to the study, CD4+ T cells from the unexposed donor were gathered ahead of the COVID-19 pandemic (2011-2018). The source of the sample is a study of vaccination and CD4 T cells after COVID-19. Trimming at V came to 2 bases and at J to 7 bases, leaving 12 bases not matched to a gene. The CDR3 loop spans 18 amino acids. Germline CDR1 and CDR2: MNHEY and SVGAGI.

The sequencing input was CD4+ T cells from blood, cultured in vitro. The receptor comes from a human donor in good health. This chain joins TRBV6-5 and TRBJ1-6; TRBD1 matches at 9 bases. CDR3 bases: TGTGCCAGCAGTTACCGGGCCACAGGGGGCGGACGGAATTCACCCCTCCACTTT. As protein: CASSYRATGGGRNSPLHF.